Shown below are 11 T cell receptor beta chains from a single sample sequenced in a study of cytomegalovirus exposure and HLA in healthy donors (dated by TCRdb to the late 2010s). Library construction relied on the immunoSEQ multiplex PCR assay. For the multiplex PCR, a mixture combining 60 forward primers for TCR Vbeta segments and 13 reverse primers for TCR Jbeta segments was used. This immuneACCESS table, as held by TCRdb, lists in-frame sequences with V and J called but not all clones. Of the missing ones, under half trace to an unresolved V gene in checked studies; the others have no known cause. The sample contains more than 150,000 clones, less than 85% of them found a single time. The ten most abundant clones make up 1.5% of the sample. Sequencing input: PBMCs. The source is a girl aged 5-17 years in good health and CMV-seropositive.

The chain joins TRBV4-3 to TRBJ2-2; 7 bases are a match to TRBD1. CDR1 and CDR2 from the germline V gene are LGHNA and YSLEER. The CDR3 runs to 14 residues. With 2 bases clipped from V and 6 bases from J, the junction kept 3 bases outside the gene matches. CDR3 protein: CASSQLQGSGELFF. CDR3 DNA: TGCGCCAGCAGCCAATTACAGGGGTCCGGGGAGCTGTTTTTT.

The chain couples TRBV5-6 to TRBJ1-1, with D possibly matching TRBD1 (6 bases). The V gene's germline CDR1 is SGHDT and CDR2 YYEEEE. Trimming stripped 4 bases from V and 11 bases from J, with 15 bases between. This CDR3 has 12 amino acids. The CDR3: CASSQQGLGAFF. CDR3 nucleotides: TGTGCCAGCAGCCAACAGGGCCTCGGGGCTTTCTTT.

The gene calls are TRBV7-2 and TRBJ1-2, with D hard to call. Germline V gene lookup returns CDR1 SGHTA and CDR2 FQGNSA. The CDR3 loop spans 12 amino acids. V gave up 3 bases and J gave up 5 bases, with 7 bases separating them. CDR3 loop: CASSFVRYGYTF. The CDR3 DNA is TGTGCCAGCAGCTTTGTCAGATATGGCTACACCTTC.

The V call is TRBV5-1, the J call TRBJ2-7; no definite D call. From germline, CDR1 is SGHRS and CDR2 YFSETQ. The CDR3 consists of 13 residues. V was clipped by 4 bases and J by 5 bases, with 13 bases between them. The CDR3 sequence is CASSHDYSNEQYF. The CDR3 bases are TGCGCCAGCAGCCACGATTACTCAAACGAGCAGTACTTC.

The chain uses TRBV11-3 and TRBJ1-1; D unresolved. Trimming took 1 base from V and 3 from J, leaving 9 bases between them. Germline values: CDR1 SGHNT, CDR2 YENEEA. The CDR3 has 14 residues. The CDR3 nucleotides read TGTGCCAGCAGCTTAGGCGTTGGAGACACTGAAGCTTTCTTT. This gives the protein CASSLGVGDTEAFF.

The chain links TRBV16 to TRBJ1-2; D is possibly TRBD1 (5 bases). Germline assignment: CDR1 KGHSY and CDR2 FQNENV. This CDR3 region has 15 residues. Trimming took 5 bases from V and 6 from J, leaving 19 bases between them. The CDR3 protein is CASSYQTRDVDGYTF. CDR3 sequence (DNA): TGTGCCAGCAGCTACCAAACCAGGGATGTGGATGGCTACACCTTC.

This clone occurred once. The rearrangement joins TRBV7-6 to TRBJ2-1; TRBD2 matches 8 bases. Germline V gene data show CDR1 as SGHVS and CDR2 as FNYEAQ. The junction had 3 bases not matched to a gene; V was cut back by 1 base and J by 1 base. This CDR3 is built from 16 residues. The CDR3: CASSLDGGASYNEQFF. The CDR3, as DNA: TGTGCCAGCAGCTTAGACGGGGGGGCTTCCTACAATGAGCAGTTCTTC.

The chain joins TRBV9 to TRBJ2-2; the D gene is possibly TRBD2 (6 bases). Germline CDR1 SGDLS, CDR2 YYNGEE. V was clipped by 4 bases and J by 1 base, with 8 bases between them. There are 14 residues in the CDR3. CDR3 in DNA: TGTGCCAGCAGCCCGGGACTGAACACCGGGGAGCTGTTTTTT. Its translation is CASSPGLNTGELFF.

V and J are TRBV29-1 and TRBJ2-3; 15 nucleotides match TRBD2. Trimming removed 6 bases from V and 3 bases from J; junction bases left unmatched: 4. This CDR3 has 15 residues. Germline CDR1 and CDR2: SQVTM and ANQGSEA. CDR3 amino acids: CSVAGTSGGTDTQYF. In DNA form, the CDR3 reads TGCAGCGTCGCCGGGACTAGCGGGGGGACAGATACGCAGTATTTT.

This chain joins TRBV19 and TRBJ2-3; TRBD1 matches at 8 bases. Germline V gene data show CDR1 as LNHDA and CDR2 as SQIVND (reference sequence). This CDR3 is built from 13 residues. Trimming cost V 9 bases and J 9 bases; bases outside gene matches: 11. The CDR3 DNA sequence: TGTGCCAGCGAACGGGGCAGGGGGCACACGCAGTATTTT. Translation gives CASERGRGHTQYF.

The V call is TRBV7-9, the J call TRBJ2-3, with 7 bases aligning to TRBD1. Germline values: CDR1 SEHNR, CDR2 FQNEAQ (reference sequence). The V segment lost 4 bases and the J segment 1 base; nucleotides outside the gene matches: 5. The CDR3 extends over 15 amino acids. Here the CDR3 reads CASSSRQGGTDTQYF. DNA for the CDR3: TGTGCCAGCAGCTCTCGACAGGGAGGCACAGATACGCAGTATTTT.